This T cell receptor (beta chain) was found in a study of cytomegalovirus exposure and HLA in healthy donors. On this clone itself: The antigen remains undetermined.

Study-level findings and limits: A missense variant in DCLRE1C was later tied to TCR beta V- and J-gene trimming. Fewer than 200 TCR beta chains were listed as cytomegalovirus-associated.

PCR employed 60 Vbeta and 13 Jbeta primers. Assay: immunoSEQ multiplex PCR; the TCRdb copy retains only in-frame clones and omits some. Of around 200,000 clones listed, about 83% were seen once; the top ten hold 9.5% to 13%. V shed 4 bases, J shed 0 bases, and the junction held 6 bases outside the gene matches. This CDR3 spans 16 amino acids. Looked up from germline, CDR1 is WSHSY and CDR2 is SAAADI. The chain carries TRBV10-2 and TRBJ1-3, with 7 nucleotides matching TRBD1. The sample consisted of PBMCs. The sequence derives from a woman aged 50 to 65 in good health and CMV-seropositive. In DNA form, the CDR3 reads TGCGCCAGCAGTGGGGACAGCTGGGACTCTGGAAACACCATATATTTT. Translation gives CASSGDSWDSGNTIYF.